This is a list of T cell receptor beta chains from one sample in a study of blood T cell repertoires in COVID-19. The protocol was immunoSEQ multiplex PCR, while the TCRdb copy is restricted to in-frame clones and leaves out a portion. The repertoire consists of about 210,000 clones, with 80% to 90% occurring once and the leading ten covering about 9.4%. Input material: PBMCs or T cells enriched from blood (not recorded which). These receptors were taken from a man aged 18 to 30 with acute COVID-19. The CDR3 runs from the conserved cysteine through the conserved F or W. Each record gives: V gene, clone size, D gene, J gene, CDR3 protein, CDR3 DNA. A D gene is named only where the DNA matches it firmly. The listing skips clone size in some rows; elsewhere it reads once, few, many or a size class.

>TRBV3-1/TRBV3-2|.|.|TRBJ1-1
CASSPESTEAFF
TGTGCCAGCAGCCCGGAGAGCACTGAAGCTTTCTTT
>TRBV19|.|TRBD2|TRBJ2-1
CASSIEREGEQFF
TGTGCCAGTAGTATAGAGCGGGAGGGTGAGCAGTTCTTC
>TRBV3-1/TRBV3-2|.|.|TRBJ1-2
CASSQDAYGGNYGYTF
TGTGCCAGCAGCCAAGATGCTTACGGCGGCAACTATGGCTACACCTTC
>TRBV27|.|.|TRBJ1-5
CASSFGGGQPQHF
TGTGCCAGCAGTTTCGGGGGGGGTCAGCCCCAGCATTTT
>TRBV3-1/TRBV3-2|.|.|TRBJ2-7
CASSQFRGPYEQYF
TGTGCCAGCAGCCAGTTCCGCGGCCCCTACGAGCAGTACTTC
>TRBV9|.|.|TRBJ2-7
CASSGQDSYEQYF
TGTGCCAGCAGCGGCCAGGACAGCTACGAGCAGTACTTC
>TRBV27|.|TRBD1|TRBJ1-6
CASSSPTGGGNSPLHF
TGTGCCAGCAGTTCCCCCACAGGGGGAGGTAATTCACCCCTCCACTTT
>TRBV19|few|TRBD2|TRBJ2-7
CASSISGRALYEQYF
TGTGCCAGTAGTATAAGCGGGAGGGCCCTGTACGAGCAGTACTTC
>TRBV28|.|TRBD1|TRBJ2-2
CASSGPDETGQDNTGELFF
TGTGCCAGCAGCGGTCCAGACGAAACGGGACAGGATAACACCGGGGAGCTGTTTTTT
>TRBV5-6|.|.|TRBJ2-3
CASSSVYRFSTDTQYF
TGTGCCAGCAGCTCGGTGTACCGGTTTAGCACAGATACGCAGTATTTT
>TRBV11-2|.|TRBD1|TRBJ2-5
CASSTNRGRGETQYF
TGTGCCAGCAGCACTAACAGGGGGAGAGGAGAGACCCAGTACTTC
>TRBV28|.|.|TRBJ1-4
CASSQTGMGTNEKLFF
TGTGCCAGCAGTCAAACAGGGATGGGAACTAATGAAAAACTGTTTTTT
>TRBV11-2|.|TRBD2|TRBJ2-1
CASSLEASGSSPSYNEQFF
TGTGCCAGCAGCTTAGAGGCTAGCGGGAGTTCGCCGTCCTACAATGAGCAGTTCTTC
>TRBV3-1/TRBV3-2|.|TRBD1|TRBJ1-2
CASSQTGPGGYGYTF
TGTGCCAGCAGCCAGACGGGACCAGGGGGCTATGGCTACACCTTC
>TRBV10-3|.|TRBD1|TRBJ2-2
CAISYGTGGDPGELFF
TGTGCCATCAGTTATGGGACAGGGGGCGATCCCGGGGAGCTGTTTTTT
>TRBV7-9|.|.|TRBJ2-1
CASNGYGVYNEQFF
TGTGCCAGCAATGGGTACGGGGTGTACAATGAGCAGTTCTTC
>TRBV4-2|.|TRBD1|TRBJ1-1
CASTSRETGHTEAFF
TGTGCCAGCACCTCCCGGGAGACAGGGCACACTGAAGCTTTCTTT
>TRBV7-9|.|.|TRBJ1-2
CASSSRTVSNYGYTF
TGTGCCAGCAGCAGCCGGACAGTAAGCAACTATGGCTACACCTTC
>TRBV12-3/TRBV12-4|.|TRBD2|TRBJ2-7
CASSFGGEQYF
TGTGCCAGCAGTTTCGGGGGGGAGCAGTACTTC
>TRBV10-3|.|TRBD2|TRBJ2-1
CAISVEPSGSSEQFF
TGTGCCATCAGTGTTGAGCCTAGCGGGAGCAGTGAGCAGTTCTTC
>TRBV5-6|.|.|TRBJ2-2
CASSLVRETGELFF
TGTGCCAGCAGCTTGGTACGGGAGACCGGGGAGCTGTTTTTT
>TRBV7-9|few|TRBD1|TRBJ1-1
CASSTDRGTSTEAFF
TGTGCCAGCAGCACGGACAGGGGCACGAGCACTGAAGCTTTCTTT
>TRBV2|.|.|TRBJ1-1
CASSQDSVDTEAFF
TGTGCCAGCAGTCAGGACAGTGTCGACACTGAAGCTTTCTTT
>TRBV19|.|.|TRBJ1-5
CASTSGFGQPQHF
TGTGCCAGTACCTCAGGGTTCGGTCAGCCCCAGCATTTT
>TRBV28|.|TRBD1|TRBJ1-3
CASSLTGGNTIYF
TGTGCCAGCAGTTTGACAGGGGGAAACACCATATATTTT
>TRBV11-3|.|.|TRBJ1-1
CASSLGGSDTEAFF
TGTGCCAGCAGCTTGGGGGGAAGTGACACTGAAGCTTTCTTT
>TRBV6-5|.|.|TRBJ1-1
CASSYQGPDTEAFF
TGTGCCAGCAGTTACCAGGGGCCCGACACTGAAGCTTTCTTT
>TRBV11-3|.|TRBD2|TRBJ2-1
CASSSQGVAGGPALEQFF
TGTGCCAGCAGCTCCCAAGGGGTGGCGGGAGGGCCAGCGCTTGAGCAGTTCTTC
>TRBV7-2|.|TRBD2|TRBJ2-7
CASTQLRGSGRAFEQYF
TGTGCCAGCACCCAGCTTAGGGGAAGCGGGAGGGCCTTCGAGCAGTACTTC
>TRBV28|.|.|TRBJ2-1
CASSTTGWGAESSYNEQFF
TGTGCCAGCAGTACCACGGGCTGGGGAGCGGAGAGCTCCTACAATGAGCAGTTCTTC
>TRBV7-3|.|TRBD2|TRBJ2-7
CASSQGLAGGREQYF
TGTGCCAGCAGCCAGGGACTAGCGGGAGGCCGCGAGCAGTACTTC
>TRBV2|.|.|TRBJ2-7
CASSEEAGVTYEQYF
TGTGCCAGCAGTGAAGAGGCAGGCGTTACCTACGAGCAGTACTTC
>TRBV5-1|.|.|TRBJ2-3
CASSLALANTDTQYF
TGCGCCAGCAGCTTGGCACTAGCAAACACAGATACGCAGTATTTT
>TRBV5-4|.|TRBD2|TRBJ2-3
CASSLAGSTDTQYF
TGTGCCAGCAGCCTAGCGGGTAGCACAGATACGCAGTATTTT